The clone carrying this TCR beta chain occurred once. CDR3 and TCR beta VDJ profiling relied on a genomic DNA template. From the reads, TCRdb called clonotypes with MiXCR, one entry per CDR3 protein. The sample yields 250,000 to 300,000 distinct CDR3 sequences, under 60% seen once. An expansion of CD8+CD57+ cells by flow cytometry had been shown in patients chosen for sequencing. The CDR3 totals 12 residues. The ends lost 7 bases at V and 8 bases at J; junction bases unmatched: 2. Per the germline V gene, CDR1 is SQVTM and CDR2 is ANQGSEA. The source of the sample is a study of CD8+CD57+ T cells in acquired aplastic anemia.

The specimen was sorted CD4+, CD8+, or CD8+CD57+ T cells (not recorded which) from PBMCs. This TCR was recovered from a human donor with aplastic anemia. J is TRBJ2-1 and V is TRBV29-1, with 13 bases lining up with TRBD2. The CDR3 DNA is TGCAGCGACACTAGCGGGAGGGATGAGCAGTTCTTC. Protein sequence: CSDTSGRDEQFF.